Described below is a single TCR beta chain sequence and its context. This specimen comes from a study of blood T cell repertoires in COVID-19. Study at large: Samples of COVID-19 (acute and convalescent) were obtained from the United States, Italy and Spain. The cDNA or gDNA used as material had been derived from T cells, B-cell-depleted T cells, or PBMCs.

The CDR3 has 14 amino acids. V lost 6 bases and J lost 4; bases outside the gene matches: 7. The germline V gene has CDR1 LGHDT and CDR2 YNNKEL (reference sequence). Original analysis: Nucleated cell counts were estimated from reference gene primer amplification. Clones were sequenced by immunoSEQ multiplex PCR, and TCRdb holds only the in-frame ones, with some missing. The V and J calls and clone size come from that table; D and trimming were worked out from the DNA. The table lists 90,000 to 120,000 clones, approximately 89% of them singletons, with 5.5% to 8% in the top ten. This sequence joins TRBV3-1 (or the pseudogene TRBV3-2) and TRBJ2-7; 9 positions agree with TRBD1. The sample consisted of peripheral blood. The origin of this receptor is a man aged 50-59 years with active or convalescent COVID-19. The CDR3 loop is CASSWGQGSYEQYF. The CDR3 bases are TGTGCCAGCAGTTGGGGACAGGGTTCGTACGAGCAGTACTTC.